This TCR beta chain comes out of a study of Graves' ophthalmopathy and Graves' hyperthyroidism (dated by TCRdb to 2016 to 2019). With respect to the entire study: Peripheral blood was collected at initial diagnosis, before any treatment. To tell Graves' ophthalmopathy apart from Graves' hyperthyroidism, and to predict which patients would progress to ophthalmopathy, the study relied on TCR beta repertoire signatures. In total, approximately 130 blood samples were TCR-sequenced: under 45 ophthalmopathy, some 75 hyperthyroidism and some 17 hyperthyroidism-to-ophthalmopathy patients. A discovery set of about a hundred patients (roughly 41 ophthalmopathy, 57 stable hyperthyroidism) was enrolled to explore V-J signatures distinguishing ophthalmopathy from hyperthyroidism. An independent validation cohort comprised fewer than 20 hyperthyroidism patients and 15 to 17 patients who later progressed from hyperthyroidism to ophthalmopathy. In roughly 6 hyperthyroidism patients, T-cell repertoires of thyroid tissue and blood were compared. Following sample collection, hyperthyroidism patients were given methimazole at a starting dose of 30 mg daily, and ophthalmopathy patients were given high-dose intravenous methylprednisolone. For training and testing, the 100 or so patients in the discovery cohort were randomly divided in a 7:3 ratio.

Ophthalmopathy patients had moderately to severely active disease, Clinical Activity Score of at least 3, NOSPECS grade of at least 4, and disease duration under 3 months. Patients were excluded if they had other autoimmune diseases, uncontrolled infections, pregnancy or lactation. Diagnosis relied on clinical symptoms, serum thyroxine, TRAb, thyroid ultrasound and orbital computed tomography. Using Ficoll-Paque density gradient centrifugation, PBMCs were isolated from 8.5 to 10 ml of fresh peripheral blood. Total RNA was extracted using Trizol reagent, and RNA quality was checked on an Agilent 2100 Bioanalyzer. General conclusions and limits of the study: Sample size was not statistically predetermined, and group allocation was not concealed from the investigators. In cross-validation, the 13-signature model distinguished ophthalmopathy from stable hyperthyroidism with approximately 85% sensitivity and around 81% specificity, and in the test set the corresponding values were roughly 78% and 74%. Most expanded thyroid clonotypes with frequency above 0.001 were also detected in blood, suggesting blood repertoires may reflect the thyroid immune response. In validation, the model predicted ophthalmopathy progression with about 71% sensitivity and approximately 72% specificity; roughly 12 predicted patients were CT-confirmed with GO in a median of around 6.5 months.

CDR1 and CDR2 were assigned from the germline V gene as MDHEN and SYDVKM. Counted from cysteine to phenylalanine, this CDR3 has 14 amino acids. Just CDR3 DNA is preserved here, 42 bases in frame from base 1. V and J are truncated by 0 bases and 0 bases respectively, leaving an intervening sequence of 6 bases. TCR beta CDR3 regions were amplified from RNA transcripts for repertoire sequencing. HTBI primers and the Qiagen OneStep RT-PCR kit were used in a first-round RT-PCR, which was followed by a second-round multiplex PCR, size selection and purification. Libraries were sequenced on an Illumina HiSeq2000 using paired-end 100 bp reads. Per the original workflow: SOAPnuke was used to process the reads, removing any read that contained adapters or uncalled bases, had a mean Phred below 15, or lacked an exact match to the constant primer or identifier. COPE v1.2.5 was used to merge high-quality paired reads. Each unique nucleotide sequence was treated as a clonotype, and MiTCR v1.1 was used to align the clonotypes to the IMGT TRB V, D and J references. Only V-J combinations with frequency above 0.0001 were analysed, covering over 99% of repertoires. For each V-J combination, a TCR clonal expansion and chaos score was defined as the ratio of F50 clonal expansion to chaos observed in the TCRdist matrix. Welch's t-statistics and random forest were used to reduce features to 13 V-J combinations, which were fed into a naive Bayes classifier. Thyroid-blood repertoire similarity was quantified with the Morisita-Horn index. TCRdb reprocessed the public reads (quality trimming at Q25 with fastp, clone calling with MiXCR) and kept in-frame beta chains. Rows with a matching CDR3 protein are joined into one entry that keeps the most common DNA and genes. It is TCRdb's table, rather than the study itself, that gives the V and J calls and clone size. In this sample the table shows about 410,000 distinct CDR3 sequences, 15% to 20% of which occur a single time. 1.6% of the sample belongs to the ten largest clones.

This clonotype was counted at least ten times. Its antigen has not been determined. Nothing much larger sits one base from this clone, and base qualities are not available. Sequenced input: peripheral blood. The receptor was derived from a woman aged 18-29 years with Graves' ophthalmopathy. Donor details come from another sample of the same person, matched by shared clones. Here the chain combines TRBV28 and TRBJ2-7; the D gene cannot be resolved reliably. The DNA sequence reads TGTGCCAGCAGTTTATGGCGAAACTCCTACGAGCAGTACTTC. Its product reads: CASSLWRNSYEQYF.